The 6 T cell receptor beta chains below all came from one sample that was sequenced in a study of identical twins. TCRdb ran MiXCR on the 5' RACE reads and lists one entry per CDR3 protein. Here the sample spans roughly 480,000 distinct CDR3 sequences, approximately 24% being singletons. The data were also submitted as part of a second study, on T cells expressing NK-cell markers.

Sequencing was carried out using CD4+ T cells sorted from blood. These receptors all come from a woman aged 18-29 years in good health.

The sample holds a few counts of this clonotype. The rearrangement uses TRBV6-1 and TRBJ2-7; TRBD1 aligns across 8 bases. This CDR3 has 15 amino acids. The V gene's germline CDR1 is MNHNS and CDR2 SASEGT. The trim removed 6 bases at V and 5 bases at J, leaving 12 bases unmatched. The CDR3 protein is CASSSGGQGIHEQYF. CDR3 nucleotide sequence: TGTGCCAGCAGCTCAGGGGGCCAGGGTATCCACGAGCAGTACTTC.

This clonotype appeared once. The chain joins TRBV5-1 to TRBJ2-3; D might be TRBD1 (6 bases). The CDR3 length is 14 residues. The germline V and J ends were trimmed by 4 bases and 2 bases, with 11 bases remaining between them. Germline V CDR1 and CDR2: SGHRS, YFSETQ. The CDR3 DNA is TGCGCCAGCAGCGCAGGACAGAACACAGATACGCAGTATTTT. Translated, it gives CASSAGQNTDTQYF.

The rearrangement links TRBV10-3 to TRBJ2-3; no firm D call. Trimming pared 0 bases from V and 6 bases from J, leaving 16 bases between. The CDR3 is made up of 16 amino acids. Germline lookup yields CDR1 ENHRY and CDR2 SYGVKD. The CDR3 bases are TGTGCCATCAGTGAGTCGGCGGACCCGGCTGTCGATACGCAGTATTTT. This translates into CAISESADPAVDTQYF.

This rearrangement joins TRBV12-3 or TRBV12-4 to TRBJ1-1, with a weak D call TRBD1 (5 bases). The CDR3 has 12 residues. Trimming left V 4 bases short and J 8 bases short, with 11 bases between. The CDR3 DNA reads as TGTGCCAGCAGTTGGGGACGACAGGAAGCTTTCTTT. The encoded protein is CASSWGRQEAFF.

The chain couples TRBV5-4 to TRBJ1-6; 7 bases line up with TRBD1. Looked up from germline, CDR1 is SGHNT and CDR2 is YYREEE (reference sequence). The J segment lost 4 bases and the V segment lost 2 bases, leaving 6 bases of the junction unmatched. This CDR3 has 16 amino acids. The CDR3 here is CASSFGQATYNSPLHF. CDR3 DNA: TGTGCCAGCAGCTTTGGACAGGCGACTTATAATTCACCCCTCCACTTT.

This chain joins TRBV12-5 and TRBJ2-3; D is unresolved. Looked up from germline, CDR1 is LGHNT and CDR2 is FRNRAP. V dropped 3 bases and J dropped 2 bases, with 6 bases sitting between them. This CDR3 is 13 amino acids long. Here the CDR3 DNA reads TGTGCTAGTGGTTTCCCCAACACAGATACGCAGTATTTT. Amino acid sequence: CASGFPNTDTQYF.